These 13 T cell receptor beta chains share one sample of origin, sequenced in a study of blood T cell repertoires in COVID-19 (dated by TCRdb to about 2020). Library preparation was by the immunoSEQ multiplex PCR assay. Drawn from immuneACCESS, this table holds only the in-frame rearrangements with V and J called that TCRdb kept. Clones are partly lost; checked studies trace under half to an unresolved V gene and leave the rest unexplained. The sample table lists 250,000 to 300,000 clones, around 87% of them with a count of one. About 2.2% of the sample lies in the top ten. The sample taken for sequencing was peripheral blood. Receptors were obtained from a woman between 45 and 60 years old who had recovered from COVID-19.

This clone turned up a few times. V gene TRBV10-3 combines with J gene TRBJ1-2, with a tentative D call TRBD1 (6 bases). Looked up from germline, CDR1 is ENHRY and CDR2 is SYGVKD. The CDR3 is 15 residues long. Trimming removed 3 bases at V and 6 bases at J, with 17 bases between. CDR3 sequence (DNA): TGTGCCATCAGTGATCCACAGGGTGGTAATCATGGCTACACCTTC. It translates to CAISDPQGGNHGYTF.

The chain couples TRBV11-2 to TRBJ2-1, with 11 bases aligning to TRBD2. The germline V gene encodes CDR1 SGHAT and CDR2 FQNNGV. This CDR3 comprises 16 residues. The V segment lost 5 bases and the J segment 6 bases; nucleotides outside the gene matches: 9. The CDR3 DNA reads as TGTGCCAGCAGCCGACCCGGGACTAGCGGAGTCAATGAGCAGTTCTTC. Translating it yields CASSRPGTSGVNEQFF.

The rearrangement uses TRBV30 and TRBJ1-1; 9 bases line up with TRBD1. Germline V lookup: CDR1 GTSNPN, CDR2 SVGIG (reference sequence). J gave up 8 bases and V 1 base, and 5 bases lay outside the gene matches. The CDR3 runs to 13 residues. The CDR3 protein is CAWSEQGAPEAFF. The CDR3 coding sequence is TGTGCCTGGAGTGAACAGGGGGCCCCCGAAGCTTTCTTT.

J is TRBJ2-7 and V is TRBV23-1; D may be TRBD2 (5 bases). TRBV23-1 is sorted into the ORF group, with uncertain function. V lost 8 bases and J 3 bases, leaving 20 bases between the germline ends. CDR3 length equals 15 residues. In DNA form, the CDR3 reads TGCGCCAGCGAGTATGGAACTAGTTTGATCTACGAGCAGTACTTC. This codes for CASEYGTSLIYEQYF.

J is TRBJ1-4 and V is TRBV4-1; TRBD1 aligns across 8 bases. CDR1 is MGHRA, CDR2 YSYEKL, per germline. The trim removed 1 base at V and 8 bases at J, leaving 6 bases unmatched. CDR3 size: 15 residues. The CDR3 here is CASSQARGRFEKLFF. CDR3 sequence (DNA): TGCGCCAGCAGCCAAGCCAGGGGGCGTTTCGAAAAACTGTTTTTT.

The chain employs TRBV6-2 or TRBV6-3 and TRBJ1-5; perhaps TRBD1 as D (5 bases). Germline loops: CDR1 MNHEY, CDR2 SVGEGT. CDR3 length equals 15 residues. Trimming left V 6 bases short and J 7 bases short, with 19 bases between. The CDR3 protein is CASSQPGGVGQPQHF. The CDR3, as DNA: TGTGCCAGCAGCCAACCCGGGGGGGTAGGCCAGCCCCAGCATTTT.

V and J are TRBV12-5 and TRBJ2-3; 7 bases are a match to TRBD2. Trimming at V came to 1 base and at J to 6 bases, leaving 22 bases not matched to a gene. Germline lookup yields CDR1 LGHNT and CDR2 FRNRAP. This CDR3 is 20 amino acids long. The CDR3 region has the DNA TGTGCTAGTGGTTTGGCCCCCCTTTCGTTGGTGGCGGGAGTATGCGATACGCAGTATTTT. It specifies CASGLAPLSLVAGVCDTQYF.

This chain uses TRBV5-1 with TRBJ2-3, with unresolved D. This CDR3 has 14 residues. V was shortened by 7 bases and J by 0 bases, with 12 bases between the two germline ends. Germline V gene sequence: CDR1 SGHRS, CDR2 YFSETQ. Here the CDR3 DNA reads TGCGCCAGCTACTCGGGTGGGAGCACAGATACGCAGTATTTT. The encoded protein is CASYSGGSTDTQYF.

The rearrangement uses TRBV6-6 and TRBJ2-7; D remains ambiguous. V was clipped by 8 bases and J by 5 bases, with 10 bases between them. CDR3 size: 11 residues. The germline V gene encodes CDR1 MNHNY and CDR2 SVGAGI (reference sequence). Here the CDR3 reads CASSLLNEQYF. The CDR3 region has the DNA TGTGCCAGCTCTCTACTGAACGAGCAGTACTTC.

The J gene is TRBJ1-2, the V gene TRBV19, with TRBD1 matching 9 bases. The V and J ends lost 10 bases and 0 bases, in that order; junction bases with no gene match: 9. This CDR3 comprises 15 residues. The germline gives CDR1 LNHDA, CDR2 SQIVND (reference sequence). CDR3 amino acids: CATSDRGLANYGYTF. In DNA, the CDR3 is TGTGCCACTTCAGACAGGGGGTTAGCTAACTATGGCTACACCTTC.

This rearrangement joins TRBV10-3 to TRBJ1-2; 10 bases match TRBD1. The length of the CDR3 is 15 residues. J was trimmed by 6 bases and V by 5 bases; bases with no gene match: 9. Germline CDR1 is ENHRY and CDR2 is SYGVKD. The CDR3 DNA reads as TGTGCCATCAGTCCTCGTGGGACAGGGGAAGATGGCTACACCTTC. This encodes CAISPRGTGEDGYTF.

This sequence joins TRBV18 and TRBJ2-7; 7 bases align to TRBD1. Germline loops: CDR1 KGHSH, CDR2 LQKENI. The CDR3 sequence is 14 residues long. J was trimmed by 0 bases and V by 6 bases; bases with no gene match: 5. CDR3 in amino acids: CASSAGTDSYEQYF. CDR3 DNA sequence: TGTGCCAGCTCGGCCGGGACAGACTCCTACGAGCAGTACTTC.

V and J are TRBV30 and TRBJ2-7; D is unclear. With 0 bases removed from V and 4 bases from J, the gap between germline ends came to 10 bases. The length of the CDR3 is 13 residues. From germline, CDR1 is GTSNPN and CDR2 SVGIG (reference sequence). CDR3 DNA sequence: TGTGCCTGGAGTGTAGACTCTGGTTACGAGCAGTACTTC. Translating it yields CAWSVDSGYEQYF.